Following are 25 T cell receptor beta chains from one sample sequenced in a study of shared T cell receptors in the human thymus. TCRdb's table, derived via immunoSEQ multiplex PCR, lists solely in-frame clones and lacks some. The sample yields about 730,000 clones, around 85% seen once. Separately, the same data were catalogued under a study of human thymus T cells.

Sequenced sample: thymocytes. Every receptor here comes from a girl in the first two years of life with a congenital heart defect.

V is TRBV14 and J is TRBJ1-2; maybe TRBD1 (5 bases). V lost 3 bases and J lost 1, with 21 bases in between. The germline V gene encodes CDR1 SGHDN and CDR2 FVKESK. This CDR3 is 18 amino acids long. In nucleotides, the CDR3 is TGTGCCAGCAGCCACGGAACCACAGACAGACAACTTAACTATGGCTACACCTTC. Translating gives CASSHGTTDRQLNYGYTF.

The chain is built from TRBV14 and TRBJ2-7; weak D call: TRBD1 (5 bases). From germline, CDR1 is SGHDN and CDR2 FVKESK. There are 14 residues in the CDR3. The V end was cut by 4 bases, the J end by 5 bases, with 15 bases between. The CDR3: CASSLPRVGDEQYF. CDR3 DNA sequence: TGTGCCAGCAGCCTTCCCAGGGTTGGGGACGAGCAGTACTTC.

About this clone: Other nucleotide sequences from this sample produce the same CDR3. The rearrangement uses TRBV7-2 and TRBJ2-3; D call uncertain. Trimming removed 2 bases from V and 2 bases from J, with 2 bases in between. The CDR3 loop spans 12 amino acids. Germline CDR1 reads SGHTA; CDR2 reads FQGNSA. The CDR3 spells CASSLLTDTQYF. In DNA form, the CDR3 reads TGTGCCAGCAGCTTACTCACAGATACGCAGTATTTT.

The chain employs TRBV28 and TRBJ1-5; TRBD1 aligns across 11 bases. The CDR3 extends over 16 amino acids. Germline CDR1 and CDR2: MDHEN and SYDVKM. V lost 3 bases and J lost 6; bases outside the gene matches: 7. In DNA, the CDR3 is TGTGCCAGCAGTTTGCCCAGGACAGGGGGCTTTCAGCCCCAGCATTTT. Translated, it gives CASSLPRTGGFQPQHF.

The chain combines TRBV11-2 with TRBJ2-1; TRBD1 matches 8 bases. The CDR3 consists of 14 residues. Germline V lookup: CDR1 SGHAT, CDR2 FQNNGV. With V trimmed by 5 bases and J by 8 bases, 8 bases remained unmatched. In DNA form, the CDR3 reads TGTGCCAGCAGCCGTAACAAGACAGGGGATGAGCAGTTCTTC. Its protein product is CASSRNKTGDEQFF.

The chain carries TRBV7-2 and TRBJ1-2, with TRBD1 matching 9 bases. The germline V gene encodes CDR1 SGHTA and CDR2 FQGNSA. This CDR3 has 17 residues. Trimming took 2 bases from V and 4 from J; bases not matched to a gene: 11. Written as DNA, the CDR3 is TGTGCCAGCAGCTTACGTTTACGGGACAGGGCGGTCTATGGCTACACCTTC. Translating it yields CASSLRLRDRAVYGYTF.

The V call is TRBV7-6, the J call TRBJ2-5, with 10 nucleotides matching TRBD2. TRBJ2-7 matches the DNA end more closely, so the J call is doubtful. CDR3 size: 16 residues. Germline values: CDR1 SGHVS, CDR2 FNYEAQ. The CDR3 coding sequence is TGTGCCAGCAGCCCAGGGGGGCTAGCGGGGGATTACGAGCAGTACTTC. It yields the protein CASSPGGLAGDYEQYF.

In nucleotides, the CDR3 is TGTGCCAGCAGTCAACAGGAACAGGGTCCCTTCGACAATGAGCAGTTCTTC. Its translation is CASSQQEQGPFDNEQFF. The chain recombines TRBV27 with TRBJ2-1; D is possibly TRBD1 (6 bases). The CDR3 is made up of 17 amino acids. Trimming took 5 bases from V and 5 from J, leaving 22 bases between them. Germline loops: CDR1 MNHEY, CDR2 SMNVEV (reference sequence).

The CDR3 DNA reads TGTGCCAGCAGCTCCGAGCGGGGGGGGAGCTCTGGAAACACCATATATTTT. It translates to CASSSERGGSSGNTIYF. J is TRBJ1-3 and V is TRBV5-4; D may be TRBD1 (5 bases). V lost 3 bases and J 0 bases, leaving 16 bases between the germline ends. The CDR3 sequence is 17 residues long. CDR1 is SGHNT, CDR2 YYREEE, per germline (reference sequence).

The chain joins TRBV6-1 to TRBJ1-1; 7 nucleotides line up with TRBD1. The CDR3 covers 17 residues. J lost 2 bases, V lost 0 bases, and 9 bases had no gene match. Germline loops: CDR1 MNHNS, CDR2 SASEGT. This CDR3 is CASSEAVEGANNTEAFF. The CDR3 DNA follows: TGTGCCAGCAGTGAAGCGGTAGAGGGGGCGAATAACACTGAAGCTTTCTTT.

The rearrangement joins TRBV14 to TRBJ2-7; 7 bases align to TRBD1. The germline CDR1 and CDR2 sequences are SGHDN and FVKESK. CDR3 length: 13 amino acids. J was trimmed by 3 bases and V by 3 bases; bases with no gene match: 2. This chain's CDR3 is CASSQTGIYEQYF. CDR3 nucleotides: TGTGCCAGCAGCCAGACAGGGATCTACGAGCAGTACTTC.

V usage is TRBV2 and J usage is TRBJ2-3; possible D gene TRBD2, 6 bases. This CDR3 spans 15 amino acids. V gave up 3 bases and J gave up 0 bases, with 10 bases separating them. In germline, CDR1 is SNHLY, CDR2 FYNNEI. The CDR3 bases are TGTGCCAGCAGTGATGTTGCGGGGAGCACAGATACGCAGTATTTT. It translates to CASSDVAGSTDTQYF.

The rearrangement joins TRBV2 to TRBJ2-1; TRBD1 matches 8 bases. The germline gives CDR1 SNHLY, CDR2 FYNNEI. Germline trimming cut 6 bases from V and 3 bases from J; bases unmatched to any gene: 4. CDR3 length: 14 residues. The CDR3 nucleotides read TGTGCCAGCAGCGTGGACAGGGTCTACAATGAGCAGTTCTTC. Its protein is CASSVDRVYNEQFF.

The rearrangement links TRBV28 to TRBJ1-6; 12 bases align to TRBD1. This CDR3 region has 20 residues. V was pared by 5 bases and J by 0 bases, with 11 bases of the junction left unmatched. Germline lookup yields CDR1 MDHEN and CDR2 SYDVKM. The CDR3, as DNA: TGTGCCAGCAGTGTAAACCGGGACAGGGGGCCGAGCTCCTATAATTCACCCCTCCACTTT. This gives the protein CASSVNRDRGPSSYNSPLHF.

This clone has a handful of counts. The V call is TRBV15, the J call TRBJ2-5, with a possible D match to TRBD2 (6 bases). The CDR3 runs to 17 residues. Germline CDR1 and CDR2: LNHNV and YYDKDF (reference sequence). The germline V and J ends were trimmed by 0 bases and 2 bases, with 16 bases remaining between them. CDR3 in amino acids: CATSRDWTTRGQETQYF. CDR3 in DNA: TGTGCCACCAGCAGAGATTGGACTACCCGAGGACAAGAGACCCAGTACTTC.

The rearrangement joins TRBV15 to TRBJ1-1, with D perhaps matching TRBD1 (6 bases). Germline V CDR1 and CDR2: LNHNV, YYDKDF (reference sequence). Trimming removed 1 base from V and 4 bases from J, with 10 bases in between. The CDR3 has 14 amino acids. The CDR3 loop is CATSRGGRATEAFF. For the CDR3, the DNA is TGTGCCACCAGCAGAGGGGGGCGGGCCACTGAAGCTTTCTTT. The full variable domain, its missing parts supplied by reference TRBV15 and TRBJ1-1, is DAMVIQNPRYQVTQFGKPVTLSCSQTLNHNVMYWYQQKSSQAPKLLFHYYDKDFNNEADTPDNFQSRRPNTSFCFLDIRSPGLGDTAMYLCATSRGGRATEAFFGQGTRLTVV.

This clone was seen just once. The chain links TRBV11-2 to TRBJ2-4, with D possibly matching TRBD2 (6 bases). Germline V gives CDR1 SGHAT, CDR2 FQNNGV. The CDR3 loop spans 15 amino acids. Trimming pared 7 bases from V and 7 bases from J, leaving 20 bases between. CDR3 DNA sequence: TGTGCCAGCACCCCAGGGCGGGGCCCAAGGAACATTCAGTACTTC. Protein sequence: CASTPGRGPRNIQYF.

The rearrangement links TRBV5-6 to TRBJ2-7; 8 bases map to TRBD2. Germline-derived CDR1 and CDR2 are SGHDT and YYEEEE. The CDR3 extends over 17 amino acids. Losses at the gene ends were 6 bases for V and 2 bases for J; bases not matched to a gene: 16. CDR3 in amino acids: CASTESGTRDFPYEQYF. The DNA of the CDR3 is TGTGCCAGCACCGAGAGCGGGACTAGGGACTTCCCCTACGAGCAGTACTTC.

Comment on this clone: Within the sample, other DNA sequences also encode this same CDR3. V and J are TRBV5-1 and TRBJ2-3; D is possibly TRBD2 (6 bases). The CDR3 has 15 residues. With 2 bases removed from V and 2 bases from J, the gap between germline ends came to 12 bases. Germline V gives CDR1 SGHRS, CDR2 YFSETQ. CDR3 coding DNA: TGCGCCAGCAGCTTTAGCGGCGGGAACACAGATACGCAGTATTTT. Its protein product is CASSFSGGNTDTQYF.

This clone has only a few counts. The gene calls are TRBV6-1 and TRBJ1-1, with 8 bases that match TRBD1. The CDR3 length is 12 residues. Per the germline V gene, CDR1 is MNHNS and CDR2 is SASEGT. V shed 5 bases, J shed 8 bases, and the junction held 4 bases outside the gene matches. The CDR3 protein is CASSYRTGEAFF. The CDR3 DNA follows: TGTGCCAGCAGTTATCGGACAGGGGAAGCTTTCTTT.

The chain employs TRBV28 and TRBJ2-7; perhaps TRBD2 as D (6 bases). V was cut by 9 bases and J by 0 bases, with 12 bases left in between. CDR1 is MDHEN and CDR2 is SYDVKM in the germline V gene. The CDR3 is 13 residues long. The CDR3 protein is CASIPGVSYEQYF. CDR3 in DNA: TGTGCCAGTATCCCGGGGGTCTCCTACGAGCAGTACTTC.

This clone appeared a single time. This chain connects TRBV18 to TRBJ2-7; 7 positions match TRBD1. Germline V gene lookup returns CDR1 KGHSH and CDR2 LQKENI. Trimming took 6 bases from V and 1 from J; bases not matched to a gene: 9. The CDR3 consists of 15 residues. CDR3 loop: CASSLSGQPSYEQYF. CDR3 DNA sequence: TGTGCCAGCTCTCTATCGGGACAGCCATCCTACGAGCAGTACTTC.

The chain is built from TRBV19 and TRBJ2-3, with D possibly TRBD2 on 5 matching bases. Germline lookup yields CDR1 LNHDA and CDR2 SQIVND (reference sequence). Trimming removed 3 bases at V and 4 bases at J, with 23 bases between. The CDR3 covers 18 residues. The CDR3, as DNA: TGTGCCAGTAGTATTTGGGGAGAGCAAGATGGGCCGCCAGATACGCAGTATTTT. Protein sequence: CASSIWGEQDGPPDTQYF.

This chain connects TRBV27 to TRBJ2-3; 7 bases fit TRBD1. V shed 3 bases and J 2 bases; nucleotides not matched to a gene: 11. Germline CDR1 is MNHEY and CDR2 is SMNVEV (reference sequence). The CDR3 has 17 residues. The CDR3 loop reads CASSLMWKTGHTDTQYF. As DNA, the CDR3 is TGTGCCAGCAGTTTGATGTGGAAGACAGGGCACACAGATACGCAGTATTTT.

This chain uses TRBV4-2 with TRBJ1-1; TRBD1 is a possible D gene (5 bases). Germline V gives CDR1 LGHNA, CDR2 YNFKEQ. V dropped 0 bases and J dropped 1 base, with 12 bases sitting between them. This CDR3 spans 16 amino acids. CDR3 bases: TGTGCCAGCAGCCAAGACCAACACAGGACGAACACTGAAGCTTTCTTT. The encoded protein is CASSQDQHRTNTEAFF.